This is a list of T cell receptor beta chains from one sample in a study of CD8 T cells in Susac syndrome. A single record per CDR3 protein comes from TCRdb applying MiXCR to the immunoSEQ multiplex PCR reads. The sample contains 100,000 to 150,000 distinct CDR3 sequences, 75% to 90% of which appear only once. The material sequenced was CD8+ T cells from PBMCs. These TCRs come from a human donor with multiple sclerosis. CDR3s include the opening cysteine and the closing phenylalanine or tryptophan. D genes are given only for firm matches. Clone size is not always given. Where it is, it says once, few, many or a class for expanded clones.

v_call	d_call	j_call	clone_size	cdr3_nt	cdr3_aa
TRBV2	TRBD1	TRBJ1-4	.	TGTGCCAGCGGCGGGACAGGGTACGAAAAACTGTTTTTT	CASGGTGYEKLFF
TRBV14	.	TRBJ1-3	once	TGTGCCAGCAGCTTACTCTCCTCTGGAAACACCATATATTTT	CASSLLSSGNTIYF
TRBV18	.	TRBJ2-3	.	TGTGCCAGCTCACCACCGTTTACACTGAGCACAGATACGCAGTATTTT	CASSPPFTLSTDTQYF
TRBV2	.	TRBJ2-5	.	TGTGCCAGCAGAGAATTCCTTCAGGGGAAAGGGGAGACCCAGTACTTC	CASREFLQGKGETQYF
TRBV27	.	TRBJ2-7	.	TGTGCCAACCAAGAACGGCGGCCCTACGAGCAGTACTTC	CANQERRPYEQYF
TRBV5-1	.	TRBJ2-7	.	TGCGCCAGCAGCCCCGTGGGGGTCTACGAGCAGTACTTC	CASSPVGVYEQYF
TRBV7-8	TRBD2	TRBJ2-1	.	TGTGCCAGCAGCTTAGGACTAGCGGGAGACAATGAGCAGTTCTTC	CASSLGLAGDNEQFF
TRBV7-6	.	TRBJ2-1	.	TGTGCCAGCAGCTTAGGGTACAACAATGAGCAGTTCTTC	CASSLGYNNEQFF
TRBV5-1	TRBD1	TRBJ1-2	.	TGCGCCAGCAGCAAAGGAGGGACAGGGACTGCAGGTCGAATGGGCTACACCTTC	CASSKGGTGTAGRMGYTF
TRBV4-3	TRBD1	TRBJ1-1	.	TGCGCCAGCAGCCCGGCCGGGACAGGGGGGCCCCACACTGAAGCTTTCTTT	CASSPAGTGGPHTEAFF
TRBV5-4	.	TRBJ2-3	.	TGTGCCAGCACCAGAAGTGGGGATACGCAGTATTTT	CASTRSGDTQYF
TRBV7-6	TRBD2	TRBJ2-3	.	TGTGCCAGCGGCCGAGGGACTAGCGGGGCAGATACGCAGTATTTT	CASGRGTSGADTQYF
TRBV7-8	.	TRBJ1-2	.	TGTGCCAGCAGCGTAAGCCCAGTCGACAATGGCTACACCTTC	CASSVSPVDNGYTF
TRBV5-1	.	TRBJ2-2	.	TGCGCCAGCAGCTCTGACAAGCTCGGGGAGCTGTTTTTT	CASSSDKLGELFF
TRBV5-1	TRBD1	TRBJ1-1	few	TGCGCCAGCAGCTTGGTGGGACAGGATGAGAACACTGAAGCTTTCTTT	CASSLVGQDENTEAFF
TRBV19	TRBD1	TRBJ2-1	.	TGTGCCAGTATCCCCGGGACAGGGGATGTCAATGAGCAGTTCTTC	CASIPGTGDVNEQFF
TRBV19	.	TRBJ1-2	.	TGTGCCAGTAGTATAAGACCTAACTATGGCTACACCTTC	CASSIRPNYGYTF